Listed below are T cell receptor beta chains from one sample, sequenced in a study of shared clonotypes between healthy human individuals. Clones were read by immunoSEQ multiplex PCR, and TCRdb kept only the in-frame ones, dropping some. The table has 2,500,000 or so clones, 90% to 95% seen once; the top ten hold around 0.4%. The sequenced material came from naive CD4+ T cells from PBMCs. Source of these receptors: a man between 18 and 35 years old in good health. Some clones in this sample may be carry-over from other donors' samples. Each CDR3 is given with its conserved first and last residue. The D gene is left open where the match is weak. Part of the rows lack a size; the others show once, few, many or a class for expanded clones.

J: TRBJ2-7
D: TRBD1
size: -
V: TRBV5-1
DNA: TGCGCCAGCAGGCAGGGGGCTACCTACGAGCAGTACTTC
CDR3: CASRQGATYEQYF

J: TRBJ2-1
D: TRBD2
size: -
V: TRBV4-3
DNA: TGCGCCAGCAGCCGGCGCGGGGCTAGCGGTCCTCAGGGTGAGCAGTTCTTC
CDR3: CASSRRGASGPQGEQFF

J: TRBJ1-1
D: -
size: -
V: TRBV9
DNA: TGTGCCAGCAGCGTAGACCCGGCTGGGGACACTGAAGCTTTCTTT
CDR3: CASSVDPAGDTEAFF

J: TRBJ2-5
D: -
size: -
V: TRBV9
DNA: TGTGCCAGCAGCGCTGGGAGTTCGGGCGGACAAGAGACCCAGTACTTC
CDR3: CASSAGSSGGQETQYF

J: TRBJ2-4
D: -
size: -
V: TRBV28
DNA: TGTGCCAGCAGTGCTGGACAGTTAGCCAAAAACATTCAGTACTTC
CDR3: CASSAGQLAKNIQYF

J: TRBJ1-5
D: TRBD1
size: -
V: TRBV4-2
DNA: TGTGCCAGCAGCCAGACGAACAGGGGAAATCAGCCCCAGCATTTT
CDR3: CASSQTNRGNQPQHF

J: TRBJ1-2
D: TRBD1
size: -
V: TRBV28
DNA: TGTGCCAGCAGTTTATCCGGGCAGGGGGTAAATGGCTACACCTTC
CDR3: CASSLSGQGVNGYTF

J: TRBJ1-3
D: -
size: -
V: TRBV6-1
DNA: TGTGCCAGCAGTGCCGACAGGACTTCTGGAAACACCATATATTTT
CDR3: CASSADRTSGNTIYF

J: TRBJ1-3
D: TRBD1
size: -
V: TRBV18
DNA: TGTGCCAGCTCACCCTCCAGACAGGGAGCGGTAAACACCATATATTTT
CDR3: CASSPSRQGAVNTIYF

J: TRBJ1-1
D: -
size: -
V: TRBV4-3
DNA: TGCGCCAGCAGCCAAGATCTTGTTGGTTTCTTGAACACTGAAGCTTTCTTT
CDR3: CASSQDLVGFLNTEAFF

J: TRBJ2-2
D: TRBD1
size: -
V: TRBV29-1
DNA: TGCAGCGTTGACCCTGGCAGGGGGCTAAACGGGGAGCTGTTTTTT
CDR3: CSVDPGRGLNGELFF

J: TRBJ1-2
D: -
size: -
V: TRBV19
DNA: TGTGCCAGTAGTATGGGGGGGACCGGGAACTATGGCTACACCTTC
CDR3: CASSMGGTGNYGYTF

J: TRBJ2-7
D: TRBD2
size: -
V: TRBV6-1
DNA: TGTGCCAGCAGTGACCCCTCATGGGGAGGGAGATACGAGCAGTACTTC
CDR3: CASSDPSWGGRYEQYF

J: TRBJ2-1
D: -
size: -
V: TRBV11-3
DNA: TGTGCCAGTAGTAGACTGGGCGGTCACAATGAGCAGTTCTTC
CDR3: CASSRLGGHNEQFF

J: TRBJ1-1
D: -
size: few
V: TRBV7-9
DNA: TGTGCCAGCAGCTTAGCGGGCACTGAAGCTTTCTTT
CDR3: CASSLAGTEAFF

J: TRBJ1-2
D: -
size: -
V: TRBV6-6
DNA: TGTGCCAGCAGCTCACATACACGGTCAGTCTATGGCTACACCTTC
CDR3: CASSSHTRSVYGYTF

J: TRBJ1-5
D: -
size: -
V: TRBV7-2
DNA: TGTGCCAGCAGCTTACACGCAAATCAGCCCCAGCATTTT
CDR3: CASSLHANQPQHF

J: TRBJ1-2
D: TRBD1
size: -
V: TRBV27
DNA: TGTGCCAGCAGTTGGACAGGGGGGTATGGTGGCTACACCTTC
CDR3: CASSWTGGYGGYTF

J: TRBJ2-2
D: -
size: -
V: TRBV5-6
DNA: TGTGCCAGCAGCCTGTGGGGGAGTTGGACCGGGGAGCTGTTTTTT
CDR3: CASSLWGSWTGELFF

J: TRBJ1-5
D: -
size: -
V: TRBV6-1
DNA: TGTGCCAGCAGTGAGGTACTTAGCAATCAGCCCCAGCATTTT
CDR3: CASSEVLSNQPQHF

J: TRBJ1-4
D: -
size: once
V: TRBV27
DNA: TGTGCCAGCGGGAGAACTAATGAAAAACTGTTTTTT
CDR3: CASGRTNEKLFF

J: TRBJ1-6
D: TRBD1
size: -
V: TRBV28
DNA: TGTGCCAGCAGGGCTCGACAGGGCGCCTATAATTCACCCCTCCACTTT
CDR3: CASRARQGAYNSPLHF

J: TRBJ2-5
D: TRBD2
size: -
V: TRBV18
DNA: TGTGCCAGCTCACCCCTTAGTGCGACTAGCGGGAGCTCTCGGGAGACCCAGTACTTC
CDR3: CASSPLSATSGSSRETQYF

J: TRBJ2-7
D: -
size: -
V: TRBV6-1
DNA: TGTGCCAGCAGTGACCCCATCTACGAGCAGTACTTC
CDR3: CASSDPIYEQYF

J: TRBJ2-7
D: -
size: -
V: TRBV28
DNA: TGTGCCAGCAGTTACACCATTACAGGGTTTACCTACGAGCAGTACTTC
CDR3: CASSYTITGFTYEQYF

J: TRBJ2-5
D: -
size: -
V: TRBV27
DNA: TGTGCCAGCCGTCGAATTGGGACGAAAAAAGAGACCCAGTACTTC
CDR3: CASRRIGTKKETQYF

J: TRBJ2-7
D: TRBD2
size: -
V: TRBV7-8
DNA: TGTGCCAGCAGCTTGTCGCGGGGCGTAGCGGGAACCTACGAGCAGTACTTC
CDR3: CASSLSRGVAGTYEQYF

J: TRBJ2-1
D: -
size: -
V: TRBV29-1
DNA: TGCAGCGTTTTCCAGGAGAGCTCCTACAATGAGCAGTTCTTC
CDR3: CSVFQESSYNEQFF

J: TRBJ2-4
D: TRBD2
size: -
V: TRBV29-1
DNA: TGCAGCGTGCTTTCTAGCGGGGACATTCAGTACTTC
CDR3: CSVLSSGDIQYF

J: TRBJ2-5
D: -
size: -
V: TRBV5-4
DNA: TGTGCCAGCAGCTTGGGAGGGGTCCAAGAGACCCAGTACTTC
CDR3: CASSLGGVQETQYF

J: TRBJ2-5
D: -
size: -
V: TRBV19
DNA: TGTGCCAGTAGTATGGGTAAAGAGACCCAGTACTTC
CDR3: CASSMGKETQYF

J: TRBJ2-5
D: -
size: -
V: TRBV28
DNA: TGTGCCAGCAGCCCACGGGACAAGGAGACCCAGTACTTC
CDR3: CASSPRDKETQYF

J: TRBJ2-2
D: -
size: once
V: TRBV19
DNA: TGTGCCATCTCGGACTTGCCCACCGGGGAGCTGTTTTTT
CDR3: CAISDLPTGELFF

J: TRBJ1-4
D: -
size: -
V: TRBV29-1
DNA: TGCAGCGCAACGAGAGCAACTAATGAAAAACTGTTTTTT
CDR3: CSATRATNEKLFF

J: TRBJ2-5
D: -
size: -
V: TRBV21-1
DNA: TGTGCCAGCAGCAAAAGGGGGGCGGGAGAGACCCAGTACTTC
CDR3: CASSKRGAGETQYF

J: TRBJ1-1
D: TRBD1
size: -
V: TRBV6-1
DNA: TGTGCCAGCAGTGAATATCGGACAGGGGGCGTAGCTTTCTTT
CDR3: CASSEYRTGGVAFF

J: TRBJ2-5
D: -
size: few
V: TRBV27
DNA: TGTGCCAGCAGTCCCTACCAAGAGACCCAGTACTTC
CDR3: CASSPYQETQYF

J: TRBJ2-6
D: -
size: -
V: TRBV5-1
DNA: TGCGCCAGCAGCCCGGGGGCGTCCTCTGGGGCCAACGTCCTGACTTTC
CDR3: CASSPGASSGANVLTF

J: TRBJ2-1
D: -
size: -
V: TRBV30
DNA: TGTGCCTGGAGTGAAGGCAGGGATTTGGAGCAGTTCTTC
CDR3: CAWSEGRDLEQFF

J: TRBJ2-4
D: -
size: -
V: TRBV27
DNA: TGTGCCAGCAGTTTCTCCGGTCTAGCCAAAAACATTCAGTACTTC
CDR3: CASSFSGLAKNIQYF

J: TRBJ1-4
D: -
size: -
V: TRBV9
DNA: TGTGCCAGCAGCGTAGGCCCCCTCGGGGAAAAACTGTTTTTT
CDR3: CASSVGPLGEKLFF

J: TRBJ2-3
D: TRBD1
size: -
V: TRBV28
DNA: TGTGCCAGCATACAGGGGTCCGATACGCAGTATTTT
CDR3: CASIQGSDTQYF

J: TRBJ1-1
D: -
size: once
V: TRBV7-9
DNA: TGTGCCAGCAGCTTACGTGGCGAAGCTTTCTTT
CDR3: CASSLRGEAFF

J: TRBJ1-5
D: TRBD1
size: -
V: TRBV6-1
DNA: TGTGCCAGCAGTGTCCCCCGGACAGGAAGCTATAGCAATCAGCCCCAGCATTTT
CDR3: CASSVPRTGSYSNQPQHF

J: TRBJ2-4
D: -
size: -
V: TRBV29-1
DNA: TGCAGCGCTGGAGGACTAGCCAAAAACATTCAGTACTTC
CDR3: CSAGGLAKNIQYF

J: TRBJ1-3
D: -
size: -
V: TRBV7-3
DNA: TGTGCCAGCAGCTTATTGGGATCGGGGCTCTCTGGAAACACCATATATTTT
CDR3: CASSLLGSGLSGNTIYF

J: TRBJ2-5
D: -
size: -
V: TRBV5-1
DNA: TGCGCCAGCAGCTTGGTGGGGGAACAAGAGACCCAGTACTTC
CDR3: CASSLVGEQETQYF

J: TRBJ2-1
D: -
size: -
V: TRBV18
DNA: TGTGCCAGCTCACCCGGGATTGCCCCCAATGAGCAGTTCTTC
CDR3: CASSPGIAPNEQFF

J: TRBJ2-7
D: -
size: -
V: TRBV20-1
DNA: TGCAGTGCTAAGGGTACCTACGAGCAGTACTTC
CDR3: CSAKGTYEQYF

J: TRBJ1-1
D: TRBD1
size: once
V: TRBV7-9
DNA: TGTGCCAGCAGCTTAGCCCGAGGGACAGGGCAGAACACTGAAGCTTTCTTT
CDR3: CASSLARGTGQNTEAFF

J: TRBJ2-1
D: TRBD2
size: -
V: TRBV7-2
DNA: TGTGCCAGCAGAGGTGGGCTAGCGGGAATTCTCTTCTCCTACAATGAGCAGTTCTTC
CDR3: CASRGGLAGILFSYNEQFF

J: TRBJ2-1
D: TRBD2
size: -
V: TRBV9
DNA: TGTGCCAGCAGCGTAGCGGGCGGGAGGGCCGACGTTGAGCAGTTCTTC
CDR3: CASSVAGGRADVEQFF

J: TRBJ1-3
D: -
size: once
V: TRBV6-5
DNA: TGTGCCAGCTCGGGAACGGGCTTCTCTGGAAACACCATATATTTT
CDR3: CASSGTGFSGNTIYF

J: TRBJ1-3
D: -
size: once
V: TRBV14
DNA: TGTGCCAGCAGCCAAAGGAACTCTGGAAACACCATATATTTT
CDR3: CASSQRNSGNTIYF

J: TRBJ1-1
D: -
size: -
V: TRBV5-4
DNA: TGTGCCAGCAGCTTGGGACAGTCGAACACTGAAGCTTTCTTT
CDR3: CASSLGQSNTEAFF

J: TRBJ2-2
D: -
size: -
V: TRBV18
DNA: TGTGCCAGCTCCCACAGTGACACCGGGGAGCTGTTTTTT
CDR3: CASSHSDTGELFF

J: TRBJ2-7
D: TRBD2
size: -
V: TRBV7-9
DNA: TGTGCCAGCAGCACGGGGGGTATGCGGGAGCAGTACTTC
CDR3: CASSTGGMREQYF

J: TRBJ1-1
D: -
size: -
V: TRBV28
DNA: TGTGCCAGCAGTTTAACCCAGGGAGGGGCTGAAGCTTTCTTT
CDR3: CASSLTQGGAEAFF